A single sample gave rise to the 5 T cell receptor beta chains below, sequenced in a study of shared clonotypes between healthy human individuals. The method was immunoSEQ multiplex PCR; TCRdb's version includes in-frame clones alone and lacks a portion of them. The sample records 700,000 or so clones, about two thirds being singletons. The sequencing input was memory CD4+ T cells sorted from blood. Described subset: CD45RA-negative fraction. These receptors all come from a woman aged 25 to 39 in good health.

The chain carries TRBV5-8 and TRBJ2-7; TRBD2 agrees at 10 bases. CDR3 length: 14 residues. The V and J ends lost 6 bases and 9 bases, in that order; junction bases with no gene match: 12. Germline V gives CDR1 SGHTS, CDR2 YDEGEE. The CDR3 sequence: CASKTVLAGARQYF. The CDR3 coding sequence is TGTGCCAGCAAAACCGTGCTAGCGGGAGCACGGCAGTACTTC.

CDR3 protein: CSVLTLWGASTDTQYF. The CDR3 nucleotides are TGCAGCGTCCTGACCCTTTGGGGAGCTTCCACAGATACGCAGTATTTT. V is TRBV29-1 and J is TRBJ2-3, with D possibly being TRBD2 (5 bases). This CDR3 spans 16 amino acids. The V end lost 6 bases, the J end lost 2 bases, and 21 bases lay between the germline ends. Germline CDR1 SQVTM, CDR2 ANQGSEA.

In nucleotides, the CDR3 is TGTGCCAGCAGTTGGTCCTACCAAGAGACCCAGTACTTC. It is translated as CASSWSYQETQYF. The chain combines TRBV27 with TRBJ2-5; D is uncertain. CDR3 length equals 13 residues. Germline CDR1 is MNHEY and CDR2 is SMNVEV (reference sequence). V lost 4 bases to trimming and J lost 0 bases, with 6 bases between them.

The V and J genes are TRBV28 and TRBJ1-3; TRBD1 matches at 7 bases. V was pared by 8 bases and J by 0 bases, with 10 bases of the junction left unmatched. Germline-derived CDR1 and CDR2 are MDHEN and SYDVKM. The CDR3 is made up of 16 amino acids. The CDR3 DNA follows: TGTGCCAGCTGTCCGGGGACAGCTTACTCTGGAAACACCATATATTTT. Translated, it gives CASCPGTAYSGNTIYF.

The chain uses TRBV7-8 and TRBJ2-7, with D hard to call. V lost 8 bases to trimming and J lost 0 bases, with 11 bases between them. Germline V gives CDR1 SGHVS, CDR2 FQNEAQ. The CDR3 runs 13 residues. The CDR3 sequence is CASSNGPSYEQYF. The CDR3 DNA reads TGTGCCAGCTCAAACGGCCCCTCCTACGAGCAGTACTTC.